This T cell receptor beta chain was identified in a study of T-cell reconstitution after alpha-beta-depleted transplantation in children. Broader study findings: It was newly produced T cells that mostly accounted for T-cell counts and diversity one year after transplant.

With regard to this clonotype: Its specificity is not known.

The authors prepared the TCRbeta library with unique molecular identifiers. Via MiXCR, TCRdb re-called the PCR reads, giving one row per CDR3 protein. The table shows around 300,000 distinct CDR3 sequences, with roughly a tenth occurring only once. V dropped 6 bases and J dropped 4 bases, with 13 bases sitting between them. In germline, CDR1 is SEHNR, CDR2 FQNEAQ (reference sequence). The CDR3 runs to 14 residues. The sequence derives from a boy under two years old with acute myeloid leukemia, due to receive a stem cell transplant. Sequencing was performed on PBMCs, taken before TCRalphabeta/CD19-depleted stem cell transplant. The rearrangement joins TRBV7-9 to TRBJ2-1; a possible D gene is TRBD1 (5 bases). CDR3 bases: TGTGCCAGCAGAACAGGTGAGGCGTACAATGAGCAGTTCTTC. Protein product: CASRTGEAYNEQFF.